The 30 T cell receptor beta chains in this list originate from one sample, sequenced in a study of T-cell reconstitution after alpha-beta-depleted transplantation in children. Molecular barcoding with unique molecular identifiers was used for the TCRbeta library. TCRdb passed the PCR reads through MiXCR, listing each CDR3 protein once. Of about 420,000 distinct CDR3 sequences in the sample, around 15% were seen once. This specimen consisted of PBMCs, mostly from graft donor cells, obtained 360 days after TCRalphabeta/CD19-depleted stem cell transplant. These receptors originate from a boy younger than two who had a stem cell transplant for Wiskott-Aldrich syndrome, so the T cells may come from the graft donor.

This clonotype occurred a few times. The chain joins TRBV7-2 to TRBJ2-7, with 9 bases aligning to TRBD1. Germline CDR1 is SGHTA and CDR2 is FQGNSA. The junction had 13 bases not matched to a gene; V was cut back by 3 bases and J by 7 bases. The length of the CDR3 is 16 residues. The CDR3 DNA is TGTGCCAGCAGCTTTACGATTAACAGGGGGCGCGGGGAGCAGTACTTC. The encoded protein is CASSFTINRGRGEQYF.

This clonotype was recorded a few times. This chain links TRBV11-2 with TRBJ2-1; D uncertain. This CDR3 is built from 17 residues. Trimming left V 0 bases short and J 4 bases short, with 16 bases between. Germline V gene lookup returns CDR1 SGHAT and CDR2 FQNNGV. CDR3 nucleotide sequence: TGTGCCAGCAGCTTAGATCACTCCTTAACCTCATACAATGAGCAGTTCTTC. It yields the protein CASSLDHSLTSYNEQFF.

The V and J genes are TRBV28 and TRBJ2-3, with D perhaps matching TRBD2 (5 bases). V lost 11 bases and J 3 bases, leaving 21 bases between the germline ends. This CDR3 is built from 15 residues. The germline CDR1 and CDR2 sequences are MDHEN and SYDVKM. The CDR3 bases are TGTGCCTCCTCACGAGGGCCGGGTTTAACAGATACGCAGTATTTT. Amino acids: CASSRGPGLTDTQYF.

The chain couples TRBV7-9 to TRBJ2-7; TRBD2 matches at 13 bases. The CDR3 has 16 residues. V was pared by 0 bases and J by 6 bases, with 5 bases of the junction left unmatched. Looked up from germline, CDR1 is SEHNR and CDR2 is FQNEAQ (reference sequence). Written as DNA, the CDR3 is TGTGCCAGCAGCTTAGCCGAACTAGCGGGAGGGACCGAGCAGTACTTC. This encodes CASSLAELAGGTEQYF.

The chain combines TRBV9 with TRBJ2-7; 7 bases line up with TRBD2. The germline V gene encodes CDR1 SGDLS and CDR2 YYNGEE. The CDR3 length is 16 residues. V lost 0 bases to trimming and J lost 3 bases; unmatched junction nucleotides: 9. The chain's CDR3 is CASSVVAGIPYYEQYF. CDR3 nucleotide sequence: TGTGCCAGCAGCGTAGTAGCGGGTATTCCCTACTACGAGCAGTACTTC. Based on the CDR3 plus reference TRBV9 and TRBJ2-7, the full variable domain is DSGVTQTPKHLITATGQRVTLRCSPRSGDLSVYWYQQSLDQGLQFLIQYYNGEERAKGNILERFSAQQFPDLHSELNLSSLELGDSALYFCASSVVAGIPYYEQYFGPGTRLTVT.

This chain connects TRBV6-1 to TRBJ2-7, with D maybe TRBD2 (6 bases). The V gene's germline CDR1 is MNHNS and CDR2 SASEGT. This CDR3 has 13 amino acids. V was clipped by 8 bases and J by 0 bases, with 11 bases between them. CDR3 residues: CASREPSSYEQYF. The CDR3 DNA sequence: TGTGCCAGCCGGGAGCCAAGCTCCTACGAGCAGTACTTC.

This clonotype was counted a few times. The chain couples TRBV7-2 to TRBJ1-6, with 7 bases lining up with TRBD1. Per germline, CDR1 SGHTA and CDR2 FQGNSA. V gave up 4 bases and J gave up 7 bases; unmatched junction bases: 4. CDR3 length: 14 amino acids. CDR3 protein: CASSSGQINSPLHF. In DNA, the CDR3 is TGTGCCAGCAGCTCGGGACAGATCAATTCACCCCTCCACTTT.

The chain couples TRBV20-1 to TRBJ1-2; 9 nucleotides match TRBD1. Germline-derived CDR1 and CDR2 are DFQATT and SNEGSKA (reference sequence). The CDR3 extends over 12 amino acids. V lost 7 bases, J lost 6 bases, and 6 bases stayed unmatched. The CDR3 loop is CSVLGTGNGYTF. For the CDR3, the DNA is TGCAGTGTCCTCGGGACAGGGAATGGCTACACCTTC.

The V call is TRBV21-1, the J call TRBJ2-7; TRBD2 was called by the table and not checked on the DNA. TRBV21-1 is marked as a pseudogene. The CDR3 length is 14 residues. CDR3 sequence reads: CASVRAEEHYEQYF. The CDR3 DNA is TGTGCCAGCGTTAGGGCAGAGGAGCACTACGAGCAGTACTTC.

The table lists this clonotype with a few counts. J is TRBJ2-4 and V is TRBV5-1; D is unresolved. Trimming cost V 4 bases and J 1 base, with 12 bases left between them. Per the germline V gene, CDR1 is SGHRS and CDR2 is YFSETQ. The CDR3 sequence is 15 residues long. The CDR3 sequence: CASSADRLAKNIQYF. CDR3 DNA sequence: TGCGCCAGCAGCGCAGACCGCCTGGCCAAAAACATTCAGTACTTC. The complete variable domain, with remaining parts taken from reference TRBV5-1 and TRBJ2-4, reads KAGVTQTPRYLIKTRGQQVTLSCSPISGHRSVSWYQQTPGQGLQFLFEYFSETQRNKGNFPGRFSGRQFSNSRSEMNVSTLELGDSALYLCASSADRLAKNIQYFGAGTRLSVL.

This sequence joins TRBV6-2 or TRBV6-3 and TRBJ1-1; D is possibly TRBD1 (6 bases). The CDR3 consists of 15 residues. Germline V gives CDR1 MNHEY, CDR2 SVGEGT. V gave up 2 bases and J gave up 4 bases, with 14 bases separating them. CDR3 DNA sequence: TGTGCCAGCAGTTACCCCCCACAGGGAGTCACTGAAGCTTTCTTT. This translates into CASSYPPQGVTEAFF.

The chain couples TRBV5-6 to TRBJ2-1; the D gene is possibly TRBD2 (5 bases). The length of the CDR3 is 13 residues. Germline loops: CDR1 SGHDT, CDR2 YYEEEE. V lost 0 bases to trimming and J lost 9 bases, with 10 bases between them. This CDR3 is CASSLGPEGEQFF. The CDR3 region has the DNA TGTGCCAGCAGCTTGGGCCCCGAGGGTGAGCAGTTCTTC.

The chain combines TRBV10-3 with TRBJ2-1, with 9 bases aligning to TRBD2. The CDR3 has 14 amino acids. Germline CDR1 reads ENHRY; CDR2 reads SYGVKD. J lost 5 bases, V lost 8 bases, and 7 bases had no gene match. The DNA of the CDR3 is TGTGCCATCGGCGGGACTAGCCCGAACAATGAGCAGTTCTTC. The encoded protein is CAIGGTSPNNEQFF.

This clonotype has just a few counts. This chain joins TRBV6-2 or TRBV6-3 and TRBJ2-1, with D hard to call. Trimming cost V 8 bases and J 9 bases, with 11 bases left between them. The CDR3 totals 11 residues. CDR1 and CDR2 from the germline V gene are MNHEY and SVGEGT. The CDR3 DNA is TGTGCCAGCGGGCCATTTGGTGAGCAGTTCTTC. Its protein product is CASGPFGEQFF.

In its sample, this clonotype was seen many times. The chain recombines TRBV28 with TRBJ1-2; the D is unclear. The CDR3 contains 14 residues. Trimming removed 3 bases at V and 3 bases at J, with 11 bases between. Germline V gene lookup returns CDR1 MDHEN and CDR2 SYDVKM. Here the CDR3 DNA reads TGTGCCAGCAGTTTCCATAGGAACTACTATGGCTACACCTTC. Its translation is CASSFHRNYYGYTF.

The V and J genes are TRBV12-3 or TRBV12-4 and TRBJ1-2; 9 nucleotides agree with TRBD1. J gave up 6 bases and V 5 bases, and 7 bases lay outside the gene matches. The CDR3 loop spans 14 amino acids. The DNA for the CDR3 is TGTGCCAGCAGTAGGGGACAGGGTTTTAATGGCTACACCTTC. It yields the protein CASSRGQGFNGYTF.

This clonotype was observed at least ten times. This rearrangement joins TRBV12-3 or TRBV12-4 to TRBJ1-1; D is uncertain. This CDR3 has 14 residues. Trimming removed 5 bases from V and 4 bases from J, with 14 bases in between. CDR3 in DNA: TGTGCCAGCAGTAGGACGGGCGGAGGCACTGAAGCTTTCTTT. Translating it yields CASSRTGGGTEAFF.

Only a few counts were recorded for this clonotype. The V and J genes are TRBV7-2 and TRBJ2-7; no clear D. Trimming pared 0 bases from V and 4 bases from J, leaving 13 bases between. The CDR3 is 15 amino acids. Germline V gene sequence: CDR1 SGHTA, CDR2 FQGNSA. CDR3 loop: CASSLAGSAVYEQYF. The CDR3 region has the DNA TGTGCCAGCAGCTTAGCGGGGTCGGCAGTTTACGAGCAGTACTTC.

J is TRBJ2-5 and V is TRBV7-7; 9 bases are a match to TRBD2. The CDR3 is 18 residues long. Unmatched junction bases numbered 10, after V lost 2 bases and J lost 0 bases. From germline, CDR1 is SSHAT and CDR2 FNYEAQ (reference sequence). The chain's CDR3 is CASSLTAGGSSYQETQYF. CDR3 sequence (DNA): TGTGCCAGCAGCTTAACGGCGGGAGGGTCCAGTTACCAAGAGACCCAGTACTTC.

This chain uses TRBV19 with TRBJ2-1; 11 bases align to TRBD2. The CDR3 sequence is 17 residues long. CDR1 and CDR2 from the germline V gene are LNHDA and SQIVND (reference sequence). Germline trimming cut 3 bases from V and 5 bases from J; bases unmatched to any gene: 9. DNA of the CDR3: TGTGCCAGTAGTATGTCAGCCGGGACTAGCGGCCACAATGAGCAGTTCTTC. It codes for CASSMSAGTSGHNEQFF.

This clonotype has a handful of counts. CDR3 sequence (DNA): TGTGCCAGCAGAGGGACAGGGTCCGGGGAGCTGTTTTTT. Encoded protein: CASRGTGSGELFF. The chain employs TRBV21-1 and TRBJ2-2; the D call TRBD1 from the table was never checked on the DNA. TRBV21-1 is flagged as a pseudogene. The CDR3 runs to 13 residues.

The chain recombines TRBV25-1 with TRBJ2-1; 7 bases are a match to TRBD2. Germline CDR1 MGHDK, CDR2 SYGVNS. Trimming at V came to 2 bases and at J to 4 bases, leaving 5 bases not matched to a gene. The CDR3 consists of 15 residues. The CDR3 spells CASSERIGGYNEQFF. The CDR3 region has the DNA TGTGCCAGCAGTGAAAGGATCGGGGGGTACAATGAGCAGTTCTTC.

The chain joins TRBV5-6 to TRBJ2-3; D remains unclear. Germline V gives CDR1 SGHDT, CDR2 YYEEEE. The CDR3 loop spans 13 amino acids. The ends were cut back, 4 bases at V and 4 bases at J, with 10 bases in the middle. The chain's CDR3 is CASSPDSSDTQYF. DNA of the CDR3: TGTGCCAGCAGCCCCGACTCCTCAGATACGCAGTATTTT.

This clonotype was picked up a small number of times. The V and J genes are TRBV7-2 and TRBJ2-2; D gene ambiguous. CDR1 is SGHTA and CDR2 is FQGNSA in the germline V gene. Trimming took off 1 base at V and 4 bases at J, with 16 bases between the two ends. CDR3 size: 17 residues. The CDR3 spells CASSLVRRTSFTGELFF. CDR3 in DNA: TGTGCCAGCAGCTTAGTTCGTCGCACCTCCTTCACCGGGGAGCTGTTTTTT.

V is TRBV5-3 and J is TRBJ1-4; maybe TRBD1 (6 bases). TRBV5-3 is assigned to the ORF class and has an uncertain function. The CDR3 covers 18 residues. Trimming removed 5 bases at V and 2 bases at J, with 22 bases between. CDR3 in amino acids: CARRNGGRGRMTNEKLFF. The CDR3 DNA is TGTGCCAGAAGAAATGGAGGCAGGGGACGGATGACTAATGAAAAACTGTTTTTT.

The chain uses TRBV18 and TRBJ2-5; D possibly uses TRBD1 or TRBD2 (5 bases each). Trimming took off 5 bases at V and 3 bases at J, with 16 bases between the two ends. This CDR3 spans 15 amino acids. CDR1 is KGHSH and CDR2 is LQKENI in the germline V gene. The CDR3 DNA is TGTGCCAGCTCAGAGAGGGGCCCAAGCAAAGAGACCCAGTACTTC. Its protein product is CASSERGPSKETQYF.

This clonotype was found a few times. The chain links TRBV11-1 to TRBJ2-6, with D possibly TRBD2 on 5 matching bases. Trimming left V 2 bases short and J 0 bases short, with 14 bases between. CDR1 and CDR2 from the germline V gene are SGHAT and FQDESV (reference sequence). CDR3 length: 18 residues. CDR3 in DNA: TGTGCCAGCAGCTTAATTATCACTGGGAGCTCTGGGGCCAACGTCCTGACTTTC. This encodes CASSLIITGSSGANVLTF.

The rearrangement links TRBV7-9 to TRBJ2-7; 7 bases map to TRBD2. This CDR3 comprises 14 residues. Trimming took 2 bases from V and 6 from J; bases not matched to a gene: 7. Germline loops: CDR1 SEHNR, CDR2 FQNEAQ (reference sequence). The CDR3 nucleotides read TGTGCCAGCAGCTTAAGGGGCGGGAGCATCGAGCAGTACTTC. Translated, it gives CASSLRGGSIEQYF.

This clonotype occurred a few times. This CDR3 is CASSRVPGQGGYEQYF. DNA for the CDR3: TGTGCCAGCAGCCGTGTACCGGGACAGGGGGGATACGAGCAGTACTTC. The chain uses TRBV11-2 and TRBJ2-7; 11 bases fit TRBD1. The CDR3 spans 16 residues. The germline V gene has CDR1 SGHAT and CDR2 FQNNGV. J lost 4 bases, V lost 5 bases, and 10 bases had no gene match.

This clonotype was counted only a few times. The chain is built from TRBV4-3 and TRBJ2-7, with TRBD1 matching over 8 bases. The trim removed 0 bases at V and 4 bases at J, leaving 5 bases unmatched. Germline loops: CDR1 LGHNA, CDR2 YSLEER. This CDR3 is 15 amino acids long. The CDR3 here is CASSQEGRGQYEQYF. The DNA of the CDR3 is TGCGCCAGCAGCCAAGAGGGCAGGGGGCAATACGAGCAGTACTTC.